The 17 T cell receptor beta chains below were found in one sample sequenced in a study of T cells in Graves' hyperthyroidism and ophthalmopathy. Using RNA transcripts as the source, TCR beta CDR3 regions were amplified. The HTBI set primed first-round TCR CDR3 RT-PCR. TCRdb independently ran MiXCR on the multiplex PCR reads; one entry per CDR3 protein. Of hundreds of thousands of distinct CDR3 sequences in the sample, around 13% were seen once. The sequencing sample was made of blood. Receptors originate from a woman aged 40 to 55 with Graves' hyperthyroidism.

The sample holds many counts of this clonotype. CDR3 sequence (DNA): TGCAGTGCTAGAGGTTCTAGCGGGATGGAGACCCAGTACTTC. This translates into CSARGSSGMETQYF. The J gene is TRBJ2-5, the V gene TRBV20-1; TRBD2 matches 9 bases. V dropped 1 base and J dropped 5; count of bases not matched to a gene: 5. This CDR3 is 14 amino acids long. The germline V gene has CDR1 DFQATT and CDR2 SNEGSKA (reference sequence).

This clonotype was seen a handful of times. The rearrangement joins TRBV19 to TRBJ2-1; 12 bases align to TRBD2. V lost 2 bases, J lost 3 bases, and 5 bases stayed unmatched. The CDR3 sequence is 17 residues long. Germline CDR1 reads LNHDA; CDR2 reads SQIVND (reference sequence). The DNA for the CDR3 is TGTGCCAGTAGTATACCCCTAGCGGGAGGGAACTACAATGAGCAGTTCTTC. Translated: CASSIPLAGGNYNEQFF.

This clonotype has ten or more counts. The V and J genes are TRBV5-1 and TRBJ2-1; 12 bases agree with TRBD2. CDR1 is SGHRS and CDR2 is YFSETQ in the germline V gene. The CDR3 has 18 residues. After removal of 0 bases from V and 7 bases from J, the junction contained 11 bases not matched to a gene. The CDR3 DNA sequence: TGCGCCAGCAGCTTGGAAGAGCTAGCGGGAGGGCCGTGGAATGAGCAGTTCTTC. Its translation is CASSLEELAGGPWNEQFF.

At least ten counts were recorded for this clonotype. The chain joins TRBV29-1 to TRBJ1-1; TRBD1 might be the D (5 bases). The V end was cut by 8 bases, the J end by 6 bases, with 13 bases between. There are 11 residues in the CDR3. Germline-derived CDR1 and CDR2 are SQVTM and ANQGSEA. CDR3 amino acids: CSTYQGAEAFF. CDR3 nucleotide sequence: TGCAGCACATATCAGGGAGCTGAAGCTTTCTTT.

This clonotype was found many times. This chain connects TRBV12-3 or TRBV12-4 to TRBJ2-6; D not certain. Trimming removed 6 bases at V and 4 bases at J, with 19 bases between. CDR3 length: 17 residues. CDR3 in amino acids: CASSDERKLRGANVLTF. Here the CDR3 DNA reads TGTGCCAGCAGCGATGAAAGAAAACTGCGCGGGGCCAACGTCCTGACTTTC.

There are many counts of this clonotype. The CDR3: CASSLPAGWETQYF. CDR3 DNA sequence: TGTGCCAGCAGCTTGCCAGCGGGATGGGAGACCCAGTACTTC. The gene calls are TRBV11-2 and TRBJ2-5, with 7 bases that match TRBD2. CDR1 and CDR2 (germline): SGHAT, FQNNGV. V was clipped by 3 bases and J by 5 bases; unmatched bases: 6. The CDR3 extends over 14 amino acids.

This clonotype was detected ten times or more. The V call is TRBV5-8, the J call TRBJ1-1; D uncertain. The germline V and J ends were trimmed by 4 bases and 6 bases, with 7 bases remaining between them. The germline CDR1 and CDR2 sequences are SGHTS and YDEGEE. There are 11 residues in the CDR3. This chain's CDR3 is CASSVHPEAFF. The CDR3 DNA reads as TGTGCCAGCAGCGTACACCCTGAAGCTTTCTTT. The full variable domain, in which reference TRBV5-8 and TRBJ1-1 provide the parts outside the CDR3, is EAGVTQSPTHLIKTRGQQATLRCSPISGHTSVYWYQQALGLGLQFLLWYDEGEERNRGNFPPRFSGRQFPNYSSELNVNALELEDSALYLCASSVHPEAFFGQGTRLTVV.

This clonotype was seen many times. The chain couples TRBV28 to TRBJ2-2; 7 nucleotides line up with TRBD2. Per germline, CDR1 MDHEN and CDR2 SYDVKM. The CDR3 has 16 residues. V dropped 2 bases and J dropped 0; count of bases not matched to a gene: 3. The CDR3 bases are TGTGCCAGCAGTTTAACGGGAGGCACGAACACCGGGGAGCTGTTTTTT. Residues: CASSLTGGTNTGELFF.

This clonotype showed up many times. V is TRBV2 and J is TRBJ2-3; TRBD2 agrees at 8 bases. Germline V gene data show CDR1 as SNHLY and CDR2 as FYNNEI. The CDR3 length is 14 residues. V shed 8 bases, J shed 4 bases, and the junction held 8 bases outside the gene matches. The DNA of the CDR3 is TGTGCCAGCCTCAGGGGACTAGAAGCAGATACGCAGTATTTT. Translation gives CASLRGLEADTQYF.

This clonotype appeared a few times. In DNA, the CDR3 is TGTGCCAGCTCACCACCCGCAGGACCGGGAGGCTACACCTTC. Protein: CASSPPAGPGGYTF. This chain connects TRBV18 to TRBJ1-2; D not certain. The CDR3 sequence is 14 residues long. Germline-derived CDR1 and CDR2 are KGHSH and LQKENI. The V end lost 0 bases, the J end lost 8 bases, and 13 bases lay between the germline ends.

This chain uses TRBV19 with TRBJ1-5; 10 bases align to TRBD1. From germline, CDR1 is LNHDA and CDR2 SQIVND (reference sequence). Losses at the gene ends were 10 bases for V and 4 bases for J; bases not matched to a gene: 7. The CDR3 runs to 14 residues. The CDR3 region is CATARTGGNQPQHF. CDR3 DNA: TGTGCCACCGCCCGGACAGGGGGTAATCAGCCCCAGCATTTT.

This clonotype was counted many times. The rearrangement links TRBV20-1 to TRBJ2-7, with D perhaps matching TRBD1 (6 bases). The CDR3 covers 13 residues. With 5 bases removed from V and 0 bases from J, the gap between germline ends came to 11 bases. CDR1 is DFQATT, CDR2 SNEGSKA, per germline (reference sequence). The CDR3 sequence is CSALQGPSYEQYF. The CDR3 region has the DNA TGCAGTGCTCTTCAGGGGCCCTCCTACGAGCAGTACTTC.

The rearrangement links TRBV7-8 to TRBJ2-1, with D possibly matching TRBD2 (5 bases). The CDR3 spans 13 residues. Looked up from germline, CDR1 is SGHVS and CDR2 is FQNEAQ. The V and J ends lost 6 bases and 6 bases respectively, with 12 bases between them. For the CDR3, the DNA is TGTGCCAGCAGATTAAGCAGCGGCAATGAGCAGTTCTTC. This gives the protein CASRLSSGNEQFF.

CDR3 in amino acids: CAWSPTTGELFF. The DNA for the CDR3 is TGTGCCTGGAGTCCAACCACCGGGGAGCTGTTTTTT. V usage is TRBV30 and J usage is TRBJ2-2; no firm D call. This CDR3 contains 12 residues. The germline CDR1 and CDR2 sequences are GTSNPN and SVGIG (reference sequence). The V end lost 2 bases, the J end lost 4 bases, and 5 bases lay between the germline ends.

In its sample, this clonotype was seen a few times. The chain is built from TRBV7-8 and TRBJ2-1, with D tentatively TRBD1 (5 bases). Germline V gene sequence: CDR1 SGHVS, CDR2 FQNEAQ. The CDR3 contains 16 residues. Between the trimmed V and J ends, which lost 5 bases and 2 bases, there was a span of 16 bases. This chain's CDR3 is CASSTRASLAYNEQFF. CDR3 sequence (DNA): TGTGCCAGCAGCACCAGGGCATCCTTAGCCTACAATGAGCAGTTCTTC.

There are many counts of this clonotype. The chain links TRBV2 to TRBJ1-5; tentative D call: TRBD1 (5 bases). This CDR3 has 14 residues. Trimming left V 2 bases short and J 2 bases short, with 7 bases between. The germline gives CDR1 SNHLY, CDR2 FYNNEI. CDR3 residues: CASSEMGGNQPQHF. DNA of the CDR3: TGTGCCAGCAGTGAAATGGGGGGCAATCAGCCCCAGCATTTT.

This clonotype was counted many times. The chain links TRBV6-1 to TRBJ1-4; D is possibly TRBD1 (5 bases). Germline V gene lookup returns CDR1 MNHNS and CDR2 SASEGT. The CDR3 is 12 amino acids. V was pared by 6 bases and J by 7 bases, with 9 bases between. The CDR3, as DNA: TGTGCCAGCAGGGGGCTGGCTGAAAAACTGTTTTTT. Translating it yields CASRGLAEKLFF.